This TCR beta chain derives from a study of T cells after yellow fever vaccination. Study-level background: Each low-cell-number fraction was prepared by means of SMART-Seq v4 Ultra Low Input. Study results and limitations: Only a small proportion of the clonotypes turned up in both the CD4 and the CD8 compartments, likely arising from convergent recombination. Reappearance after the booster was seen for most primary-vaccination clones, at 95% to 96% CD4 and more than 80% CD8.

The CDR3 covers 15 residues. From germline, CDR1 is LGHNA and CDR2 YSLEER. Trimming took 2 bases from V and 1 from J, leaving 8 bases between them. Concerning this clonotype itself: Antigen unknown.

TCR cDNA, made by 5'RACE template switching, carried an added universal primer site and UMIs. Each CDR3 protein gets one entry after TCRdb re-called the 5' RACE reads with MiXCR. The sample lists 300,000 to 350,000 distinct CDR3 sequences; approximately 4% were seen once. The clonotype was recovered from a man aged 18 to 30 who received the YFV17D yellow fever vaccine. The sequencing used PBMCs, collected 15 days after the yellow fever booster vaccination. The rearrangement joins TRBV4-3 to TRBJ2-2; unclear D gene. As DNA, the CDR3 is TGCGCCAGCAGCCAATCCGCTAAGAACACCGGGGAGCTGTTTTTT. It codes for CASSQSAKNTGELFF.